This TCR beta chain was sequenced in a study of shared clonotypes between healthy human individuals. The repertoire was sequenced with immunoSEQ multiplex PCR; TCRdb's copy has only in-frame clones and lacks some. The sample has some 480,000 clones; around 80% are singletons. The CDR3 totals 13 residues. CDR1 SGHTA and CDR2 FQGTGA come from the germline V gene. Trimming removed 4 bases from V and 5 bases from J; junction bases left unmatched: 4. This clone was observed many times. Within the sample, other DNA sequences also encode this same CDR3. Material: PBMCs. The clonotype originates from a woman aged 40 to 50 in good health. Some clones in this sample may be carry-over from other donors' samples. This rearrangement joins TRBV7-3 to TRBJ1-1; 7 nucleotides align to TRBD1. In DNA, the CDR3 is TGTGCCAGCAGCTACGACAGGGAAACTGAAGCTTTCTTT. Its translation is CASSYDRETEAFF.